These T cell receptor beta chains were read from a single sample in a study of metastatic and nonmetastatic thyroid tumors. With MiXCR, TCRdb reprocessed the PCR reads. The data contain 10,000 to 13,000 clones, roughly 38% of them singletons. The sample taken for sequencing was tumor tissue. The receptors were gathered from a female donor with papillary thyroid cancer or a benign thyroid nodule (not recorded which). Some clones in this sample may be carry-over from other donors' samples. CDR3s include the opening cysteine and the closing phenylalanine or tryptophan. A D gene is named only where the DNA matches it firmly. The size field is filled for only some rows; it gives once, few, many or a size class.

V gene,J gene,D gene,clone size,CDR3 DNA,CDR3 protein
TRBV28,TRBJ1-5,TRBD1,NA,TGTGCCAGCAGTTTTTTGGACAGGGCAGTCAATCAGCCCCAGCATTTT,CASSFLDRAVNQPQHF
TRBV5-1,TRBJ1-1,TRBD1,NA,TGCGCCAGCAGCCCGAGGGACAGAGAGAACACTGAAGCTTTCTTT,CASSPRDRENTEAFF
TRBV28,TRBJ2-1,NA,NA,TGTGCCAGCAGTCTTTGGACCTACAATGAGCAGATCTTC,CASSLWTYNEQIF
TRBV4-3,TRBJ1-5,TRBD1,many,TGCGCCAGCAGCCCACACGACAGGGGGTCTGCGCCCCAGCATTTT,CASSPHDRGSAPQHF
TRBV20-1,TRBJ2-7,TRBD2,few,TGCAGTGCTAGACTAGCGGGGGGTAGCTTCGAGCAGTACTTC,CSARLAGGSFEQYF
TRBV24-1,TRBJ2-7,NA,NA,TGTGCCACCAGTGACCACCGAGCCAAGCAGTACTTC,CATSDHRAKQYF
TRBV11-2,TRBJ2-7,NA,NA,TGTGCCAGCAGCTTAGATCCTAGGACAGTGGGGTACTTC,CASSLDPRTVGYF
TRBV6-1,TRBJ1-2,TRBD1,few,TGTGCCAGCAGTCGGGGGACAGGGTACAACTATGGCTACACCTTC,CASSRGTGYNYGYTF
TRBV11-2,TRBJ1-2,NA,NA,TGTGCCAGCAGCTTAGCTGCCCCCAATGGCTACACCTTC,CASSLAAPNGYTF
TRBV6-4,TRBJ2-2,NA,large,TGTGCCAGCAGTGACTCAATAAGGGGGGAGCTGTTTTTT,CASSDSIRGELFF
TRBV28,TRBJ1-2,TRBD1,NA,TGTGCCAGCAGCCCCACGGGACAGGGCCCTTATGGCTACACCTTC,CASSPTGQGPYGYTF
TRBV11-3,TRBJ2-7,TRBD1,once,TGTGCCAGCAGTAGACAGGGGGTAATGCACGAGCAGTACTTC,CASSRQGVMHEQYF
TRBV2,TRBJ1-6,NA,few,TGTGCCAGCAGTGAAGTTTCACAGGGAGGCTCACCCCTCCACTTT,CASSEVSQGGSPLHF
TRBV6-1,TRBJ2-2,NA,NA,TGTGCCAGCAGTCCCGGGACTTGGAACACCGGGGAGCTGTTTTTT,CASSPGTWNTGELFF
TRBV11-2,TRBJ1-3,NA,NA,TGTGCCAGCAGCTTTAGGGTCGCCCCCCCGATGAACACCATATATTTT,CASSFRVAPPMNTIYF
TRBV15,TRBJ1-2,NA,few,TGTGCCACCAGCAGAGAAGTAGACAGCTATGGCTACACCTTC,CATSREVDSYGYTF
TRBV27,TRBJ2-7,TRBD2,large,TGTGCCAGCAGGGGACTAGCGGGAGCTCGAAGCAACGAGCAGTACTTC,CASRGLAGARSNEQYF
TRBV28,TRBJ2-7,TRBD1,few,TGTGCCAGCAGTGACATTACCTCCTCAGGGGGTCTAATTATGTACGAGCAGTACTTC,CASSDITSSGGLIMYEQYF
TRBV20-1,TRBJ2-7,TRBD2,NA,TGCAGTGCTCTTAGCGGGAGCGCGCTGGGCGAGCAGTACTTC,CSALSGSALGEQYF
TRBV25-1,TRBJ1-4,TRBD1,NA,TGTGCCAGCACCCCTAGACAGGGACCTAATGAAAAACTGTTTTTT,CASTPRQGPNEKLFF
TRBV27,TRBJ2-1,NA,few,TGTGCCAGCAGTGGACACGGCCCCCATGAGCAGTTCTTC,CASSGHGPHEQFF
TRBV20-1,TRBJ1-6,NA,NA,TGCAGTGCGGAGGGACGGCTTGGTGAGTCACCCCTCCACTTT,CSAEGRLGESPLHF
TRBV6-2/TRBV6-3,TRBJ2-7,TRBD1,few,TGTGCCAGCAGTGGGCGACAGGGCCTACATCGGTTTCACGAGCAGTACTTC,CASSGRQGLHRFHEQYF
TRBV6-5,TRBJ2-7,TRBD1,few,TGTGCCAGCAGTTACCGACAGGGGGTCACCTACGAGCAGTACTTC,CASSYRQGVTYEQYF
TRBV7-9,TRBJ2-7,NA,NA,TGTGCCAGCAGCTTAGAGGGGCGGGGGCCTTACGAGCAGTACTTC,CASSLEGRGPYEQYF
TRBV6-1,TRBJ1-2,NA,few,TGTGCCAGCAGTGAAGGTGGCGATTGGTACAGCTATGGCTACACCTTC,CASSEGGDWYSYGYTF
TRBV20-1,TRBJ2-7,NA,NA,TGCAGTGCTGGACTCGGGGCGGAGTTCTACGAGCAGTACTTC,CSAGLGAEFYEQYF
TRBV30,TRBJ2-7,NA,NA,TGTGCCTGGAGTGGCCAGGGCCTATCTTACGAGCAGTACTTC,CAWSGQGLSYEQYF
TRBV6-1,TRBJ2-1,TRBD2,NA,TGTGCCAGCAGAGCGCGGGGGGACAATGAGCAGTTCTTC,CASRARGDNEQFF
TRBV7-3,TRBJ2-7,NA,few,TGTGCCAGCAGCTCCGAAGGCGAGCAGTACTTC,CASSSEGEQYF
TRBV6-1,TRBJ2-1,NA,NA,TGTGCCAGCAGTGAAGCGTGGGACACATCCTACAATGAGCAGTTCTTC,CASSEAWDTSYNEQFF
TRBV7-9,TRBJ1-1,TRBD1,NA,TGTGCCAGCAGGGAACAGGGGGCGGTGAACACTGAAGCTTTCTTT,CASREQGAVNTEAFF
TRBV28,TRBJ1-1,TRBD1,few,TGTGCCAGCAGTTCCGGGGGACAGGGGACGAACACTGAAGCTTTCTTT,CASSSGGQGTNTEAFF
TRBV6-1,TRBJ2-3,NA,few,TGTGCCAGCACCGATCCTATCGCAGATACGCAGTATTTT,CASTDPIADTQYF
TRBV20-1,TRBJ2-2,TRBD2,NA,TGCAGTGCCTTGTTACTAGCGAACACCGGGAAGCTGTTTTTT,CSALLLANTGKLFF
TRBV3-1,TRBJ1-3,NA,NA,TGTGCCAGCAGCGCCCGGTACAACTGCCCCTCTGGAAACACCATATATTTT,CASSARYNCPSGNTIYF